The 27 T cell receptor beta chains reported below all come from one sample, sequenced in a study of cytomegalovirus exposure and HLA in healthy donors. PCR amplification relied on 60 Vbeta primers (plus 13 Jbeta primers). Sequencing used immunoSEQ multiplex PCR; TCRdb keeps in-frame clones, though not all of them. The table lists 150,000 to 200,000 clones, approximately 70% of them singletons, with about 2.9% in the top ten. The sequencing input was PBMCs. Receptor source: a woman aged 40 to 50 in good health and CMV-seropositive.

This chain uses TRBV28 with TRBJ1-1; possibly TRBD1 for D (6 bases). Trimming removed 5 bases at V and 1 base at J, with 11 bases between. This CDR3 has 14 residues. Germline assignment: CDR1 MDHEN and CDR2 SYDVKM. CDR3 DNA sequence: TGTGCCAGCAGTCACGGGACACCGAACACTGAAGCTTTCTTT. It yields the protein CASSHGTPNTEAFF. The whole variable domain, remainder taken from reference TRBV28 and TRBJ1-1, is DVKVTQSSRYLVKRTGEKVFLECVQDMDHENMFWYRQDPGLGLRLIYFSYDVKMKEKGDIPEGYSVSREKKERFSLILESASTNQTSMYLCASSHGTPNTEAFFGQGTRLTVV.

The chain employs TRBV19 and TRBJ2-5; 8 bases match TRBD2. The ends lost 2 bases at V and 0 bases at J; junction bases unmatched: 11. Germline V gene sequence: CDR1 LNHDA, CDR2 SQIVND (reference sequence). The CDR3 covers 18 residues. In DNA form, the CDR3 reads TGTGCCAGTAGTATAAGGTCCGGGAGCGGGGGTTACCAAGAGACCCAGTACTTC. Translating gives CASSIRSGSGGYQETQYF.

The rearrangement uses TRBV14 and TRBJ2-7, with 11 nucleotides matching TRBD2. The CDR3 contains 18 residues. The V segment lost 0 bases and the J segment 0 bases; nucleotides outside the gene matches: 7. CDR1 is SGHDN, CDR2 FVKESK, per germline. CDR3 region: CASSQDTVAGGLSYEQYF. The CDR3 DNA follows: TGTGCCAGCAGCCAAGATACGGTAGCGGGAGGGCTCTCCTACGAGCAGTACTTC. The variable domain in full, completed from reference TRBV14 and TRBJ2-7, reads EAGVTQFPSHSVIEKGQTVTLRCDPISGHDNLYWYRRVMGKEIKFLLHFVKESKQDESGMPNNRFLAERTGGTYSTLKVQPAELEDSGVYFCASSQDTVAGGLSYEQYFGPGTRLTVT.

This clone was seen only a few times. The chain joins TRBV7-3 to TRBJ2-7; D possibly corresponds to TRBD1 (5 bases). V shed 2 bases and J shed 5 bases, with 16 bases lying between them. In germline, CDR1 is SGHTA, CDR2 FQGTGA. This CDR3 has 15 amino acids. CDR3 bases: TGTGCCAGCAGCTTAGGGGCTCAAGCAACAAACGAGCAGTACTTC. This translates into CASSLGAQATNEQYF.

The chain is built from TRBV10-2 and TRBJ2-6, with 10 nucleotides matching TRBD1. Trimming removed 4 bases from V and 2 bases from J; junction bases left unmatched: 2. CDR1 and CDR2 (germline): WSHSY, SAAADI. This CDR3 has 16 residues. CDR3: CASSGQGAAGANVLTF. The CDR3 DNA is TGCGCCAGCAGTGGACAGGGGGCCGCTGGGGCCAACGTCCTGACTTTC.

V is TRBV7-9 and J is TRBJ1-2, with 8 nucleotides matching TRBD1. J lost 8 bases, V lost 1 base, and 12 bases had no gene match. Germline CDR1 and CDR2: SEHNR and FQNEAQ (reference sequence). This CDR3 spans 16 amino acids. CDR3 sequence reads: CASSLGYRGAMFGYTF. The CDR3 nucleotides read TGTGCCAGCAGCTTAGGGTACAGGGGGGCGATGTTCGGCTACACCTTC. Looking up the rest from reference TRBV7-9 and TRBJ1-2 gives the full variable domain: DTGVSQNPRHKITKRGQNVTFRCDPISEHNRLYWYRQTLGQGPEFLTYFQNEAQLEKSRLLSDRFSAERPKGSFSTLEIQRTEQGDSAMYLCASSLGYRGAMFGYTFGSGTRLTVV.

The CDR3, as DNA: TGCAGCGTTGCTAGCGGGAGAACGGATACGCAGTATTTT. Its translation: CSVASGRTDTQYF. The genes are TRBV29-1 and TRBJ2-3, with 10 positions matching TRBD2. V was pared by 4 bases and J by 6 bases, with 4 bases of the junction left unmatched. From germline, CDR1 is SQVTM and CDR2 ANQGSEA. The CDR3 is made up of 13 amino acids.

J is TRBJ1-1 and V is TRBV6-5, with D possibly being TRBD1 (6 bases). The CDR3 runs to 14 residues. Germline V gene lookup returns CDR1 MNHEY and CDR2 SVGAGI. Trimming removed 2 bases from V and 0 bases from J, with 7 bases in between. The CDR3 sequence is CASSYQGMNTEAFF. CDR3 coding DNA: TGTGCCAGCAGTTACCAGGGGATGAACACTGAAGCTTTCTTT.

V and J are TRBV7-6 and TRBJ2-3; D is possibly TRBD1 (6 bases). Trimming left V 5 bases short and J 0 bases short, with 9 bases between. The CDR3 is 14 amino acids. The V gene's germline CDR1 is SGHVS and CDR2 FNYEAQ. CDR3 region: CASSGGPSTDTQYF. CDR3 bases: TGTGCCAGCAGCGGGGGCCCGAGCACAGATACGCAGTATTTT.

Notes on this clone: One end of the junction does not line up with germline, which may come from a read error. The rearrangement links TRBV7-2 to TRBJ1-5, with TRBD1 matching 7 bases. The CDR3 runs to 15 residues. Germline V gives CDR1 SGHTA, CDR2 FQGNSA. CDR3 nucleotides: TGTGCCAGCAGCCAAGGGACAGATAGCAATCAGCCCCAGAATTTT. Translating it yields CASSQGTDSNQPQNF.

V and J are TRBV7-9 and TRBJ2-2; 15 bases agree with TRBD2. The V segment lost 8 bases and the J segment 0 bases; nucleotides outside the gene matches: 10. The V gene's germline CDR1 is SEHNR and CDR2 FQNEAQ (reference sequence). There are 19 residues in the CDR3. The CDR3 DNA reads as TGTGCCAGCGGTAATCCGGGACTAGCGGGAGGATCGAACACCGGGGAGCTGTTTTTT. Encoded protein: CASGNPGLAGGSNTGELFF.

This chain connects TRBV6-5 to TRBJ1-2; 8 nucleotides line up with TRBD1. Germline lookup yields CDR1 MNHEY and CDR2 SVGAGI. V dropped 7 bases and J dropped 6; count of bases not matched to a gene: 13. This CDR3 spans 15 amino acids. The CDR3 DNA reads as TGTGCCAGCAACTCCGGGACAGGAGGACGGGATGGCTACACCTTC. The encoded protein is CASNSGTGGRDGYTF.

The CDR3 spells CASSDTLADRGYGYTF. The CDR3 nucleotides read TGCGCCAGCAGCGACACCTTAGCAGACAGGGGCTATGGCTACACCTTC. V is TRBV5-1 and J is TRBJ1-2, with 8 bases fitting TRBD1. V dropped 4 bases and J dropped 4; count of bases not matched to a gene: 12. Germline-derived CDR1 and CDR2 are SGHRS and YFSETQ. The CDR3 extends over 16 amino acids.

The chain links TRBV28 to TRBJ2-2; tentative D call: TRBD1 (5 bases). The germline gives CDR1 MDHEN, CDR2 SYDVKM. The CDR3 is made up of 13 amino acids. The germline V and J ends were trimmed by 6 bases and 7 bases, with 12 bases remaining between them. The CDR3 loop reads CASSAPGNGELFF. The CDR3 coding sequence is TGTGCCAGCAGCGCCCCAGGGAACGGGGAGCTGTTTTTT. The whole variable domain, remainder taken from reference TRBV28 and TRBJ2-2, is DVKVTQSSRYLVKRTGEKVFLECVQDMDHENMFWYRQDPGLGLRLIYFSYDVKMKEKGDIPEGYSVSREKKERFSLILESASTNQTSMYLCASSAPGNGELFFGEGSRLTVL.

The V call is TRBV18, the J call TRBJ1-2; 7 nucleotides match TRBD1. From germline, CDR1 is KGHSH and CDR2 LQKENI. With 3 bases clipped from V and 4 bases from J, the junction kept 2 bases outside the gene matches. The CDR3 is 13 residues long. CDR3 in amino acids: CASSPTGTYGYTF. The CDR3 DNA reads as TGTGCCAGCTCACCGACAGGGACCTATGGCTACACCTTC.

J is TRBJ2-1 and V is TRBV9, with 12 positions matching TRBD2. The CDR3 length is 14 residues. Germline V gene sequence: CDR1 SGDLS, CDR2 YYNGEE. Trimming removed 1 base from V and 9 bases from J; junction bases left unmatched: 2. The CDR3 DNA follows: TGTGCCAGCAGCGTATTGACTAGCGGGGGTGAGCAGTTCTTC. Translating it yields CASSVLTSGGEQFF. Drawing the rest from reference TRBV9 and TRBJ2-1, the complete variable domain is DSGVTQTPKHLITATGQRVTLRCSPRSGDLSVYWYQQSLDQGLQFLIQYYNGEERAKGNILERFSAQQFPDLHSELNLSSLELGDSALYFCASSVLTSGGEQFFGPGTRLTVL.

This chain links TRBV18 with TRBJ1-1, with D unresolved. Germline V gene sequence: CDR1 KGHSH, CDR2 LQKENI. V gave up 3 bases and J gave up 4 bases, with 18 bases separating them. This CDR3 contains 16 residues. CDR3 coding DNA: TGTGCCAGCTCACCCATTAGGACGGAGGCGGGCACTGAAGCTTTCTTT. It yields the protein CASSPIRTEAGTEAFF.

The rearrangement joins TRBV9 to TRBJ2-2, with 7 bases matching TRBD2. CDR3 length: 15 amino acids. The ends lost 3 bases at V and 6 bases at J; junction bases unmatched: 8. Germline assignment: CDR1 SGDLS and CDR2 YYNGEE. CDR3 sequence reads: CASSETSPSAGELFF. The DNA for the CDR3 is TGTGCCAGCAGCGAGACTAGCCCCTCGGCCGGGGAGCTGTTTTTT.

The chain is built from TRBV7-8 and TRBJ2-7; perhaps TRBD1 as D (6 bases). The germline V gene encodes CDR1 SGHVS and CDR2 FQNEAQ. The CDR3 spans 16 residues. The V end was cut by 5 bases, the J end by 1 base, with 18 bases between. This CDR3 reads CASSVTRTVLSYEQYF. The CDR3 DNA is TGTGCCAGCAGCGTGACCCGGACAGTGCTTTCCTACGAGCAGTACTTC.

V gene TRBV6-6 combines with J gene TRBJ2-1; TRBD2 is a possible D gene (5 bases). Germline V CDR1 and CDR2: MNHNY, SVGAGI (reference sequence). V gave up 2 bases and J gave up 8 bases, with 10 bases separating them. The CDR3 is made up of 13 amino acids. In DNA form, the CDR3 reads TGTGCCAGCAGTTACGCGGGTATGCATGAGCAGTTCTTC. This gives the protein CASSYAGMHEQFF.

The chain uses TRBV14 and TRBJ2-1; tentatively, D is TRBD2 (5 bases). The V end was cut by 5 bases, the J end by 8 bases, with 7 bases between. The CDR3 length is 11 residues. Germline V gene sequence: CDR1 SGHDN, CDR2 FVKESK. In DNA form, the CDR3 reads TGTGCCAGCAGCAGCGGCTATGAGCAGTTCTTC. Its translation: CASSSGYEQFF.

The rearrangement links TRBV2 to TRBJ1-1; no firm D call. Germline lookup yields CDR1 SNHLY and CDR2 FYNNEI. V lost 6 bases and J 2 bases, leaving 13 bases between the germline ends. The CDR3 length is 14 residues. In DNA, the CDR3 is TGTGCCAGCAGCCCGGGGAACGGAAACACTGAAGCTTTCTTT. It encodes CASSPGNGNTEAFF.

The chain employs TRBV25-1 and TRBJ2-3, with 9 bases that match TRBD2. This CDR3 has 17 amino acids. V lost 1 base and J lost 1; bases outside the gene matches: 6. Germline V gene data show CDR1 as MGHDK and CDR2 as SYGVNS. The chain's CDR3 is CASSELESGGRTDTQYF. In DNA form, the CDR3 reads TGTGCCAGCAGTGAATTAGAAAGCGGGGGGCGCACAGATACGCAGTATTTT. The variable domain in full, completed from reference TRBV25-1 and TRBJ2-3, reads EADIYQTPRYLVIGTGKKITLECSQTMGHDKMYWYQQDPGMELHLIHYSYGVNSTEKGDLSSESTVSRIRTEHFPLTLESARPSHTSQYLCASSELESGGRTDTQYFGPGTRLTVL.

This sequence joins TRBV10-3 and TRBJ2-1; 10 bases fit TRBD2. Germline-derived CDR1 and CDR2 are ENHRY and SYGVKD. V lost 4 bases, J lost 8 bases, and 2 bases stayed unmatched. The CDR3 extends over 13 amino acids. In DNA form, the CDR3 reads TGTGCCATCAGTGTACTAGCGGGACATGAGCAGTTCTTC. Its protein is CAISVLAGHEQFF.

The rearrangement links TRBV7-2 to TRBJ2-3; 7 bases align to TRBD2. CDR3 length: 17 amino acids. The V segment lost 1 base and the J segment 2 bases; nucleotides outside the gene matches: 9. The V gene's germline CDR1 is SGHTA and CDR2 FQGNSA. The CDR3 DNA is TGTGCCAGCAGCTTAGAAGTGGGCGGGAGTGTCACAGATACGCAGTATTTT. Amino acids: CASSLEVGGSVTDTQYF.

J is TRBJ2-7 and V is TRBV9; the match to TRBD1 covers 9 bases. Germline CDR1 and CDR2: SGDLS and YYNGEE. V lost 3 bases, J lost 7 bases, and 14 bases stayed unmatched. The length of the CDR3 is 16 residues. CDR3 in DNA: TGTGCCAGCAGCGCAACCACCGGGACAGGGTCGGGTGAGCAGTACTTC. Its translation: CASSATTGTGSGEQYF.

This clone has a handful of counts. The gene calls are TRBV6-1 and TRBJ1-1; no firm D call. Germline CDR1 and CDR2: MNHNS and SASEGT. This CDR3 is built from 12 residues. The V gene lost 7 bases and the J gene lost 4 bases, with 10 bases spanning the gap. CDR3 coding DNA: TGTGCCAGCACCTCAGATTCCACTGAAGCTTTCTTT. Translated: CASTSDSTEAFF.